This T cell receptor (beta chain) was found in a study of OX40 agonist ivuxolimab in advanced cancers. Study-level background: Hepatocellular carcinoma, melanoma, renal cell or head and neck cancer was diagnosed in the dose-escalation patients. Notes on the study in general: Certain nonresponders additionally had low normalized T-cell clonal expansion.

The CDR3 covers 15 residues. CDR1 is GTSNPN and CDR2 is SVGIG in the germline V gene (reference sequence). Trimming took off 5 bases at V and 0 bases at J, with 14 bases between the two ends. As concerns this clone: Its antigen is unidentified.

Produced via immunoSEQ multiplex PCR; TCRdb's table is partial and in-frame only. Here the sample spans roughly 66,000 clones, about 90% being singletons. Sequencing used CD4+ or CD8+ T cells sorted from blood, obtained in a trial of the OX40 agonist ivuxolimab. This TCR came from an adult with an advanced solid tumor such as melanoma, head and neck, liver or kidney cancer. The chain joins TRBV30 to TRBJ1-3, with D possibly being TRBD1 (5 bases). CDR3 protein: CAWARLGASGNTIYF. The CDR3 coding sequence is TGTGCCTGGGCCCGACTTGGGGCCTCTGGAAACACCATATATTTT. Drawing the rest from reference TRBV30 and TRBJ1-3, the complete variable domain is SQTIHQWPATLVQPVGSPLSLECTVEGTSNPNLYWYRQAAGRGLQLLFYSVGIGQISSEVPQNLSASRPQDRQFILSSKKLLLSDSGFYLCAWARLGASGNTIYFGEGSWLTVV.